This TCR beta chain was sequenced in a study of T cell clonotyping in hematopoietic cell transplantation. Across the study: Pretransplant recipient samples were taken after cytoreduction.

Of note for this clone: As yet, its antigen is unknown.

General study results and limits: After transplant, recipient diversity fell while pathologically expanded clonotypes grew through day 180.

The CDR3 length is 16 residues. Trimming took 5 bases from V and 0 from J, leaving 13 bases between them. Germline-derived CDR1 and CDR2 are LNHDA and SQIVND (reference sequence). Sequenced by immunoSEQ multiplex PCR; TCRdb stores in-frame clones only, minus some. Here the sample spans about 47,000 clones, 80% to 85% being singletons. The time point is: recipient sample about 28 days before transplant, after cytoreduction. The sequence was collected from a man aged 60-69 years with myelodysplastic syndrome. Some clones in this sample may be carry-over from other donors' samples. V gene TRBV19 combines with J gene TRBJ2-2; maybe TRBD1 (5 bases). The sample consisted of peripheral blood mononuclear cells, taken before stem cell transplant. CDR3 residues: CASSPQAGSNTGELFF. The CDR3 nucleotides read TGTGCCAGTAGTCCGCAGGCAGGGTCGAACACCGGGGAGCTGTTTTTT.